The entry below gives a single T cell receptor beta chain sequence along with its context. This clone's antigen is unknown. Base qualities were left out, and no much larger clone turns up one base away. The sample belongs to a study of T cell responses to AZD1222 COVID-19 vaccine (dated by TCRdb to the early 2020s). About the full investigation: AZD1222 recipients given second doses at about 4 weeks or at about 12 weeks were pooled, since spike-specific TCR depth and breadth were not found to differ between the two schedules. TCR sequencing covered over 230 trial participants: 200 to 220 given two doses of AZD1222 and about 26 given two doses of MenACWY control vaccine. Trial participants were enrolled by age into subgroups of 18-55, 56-69 and 70-plus years, and about 150, 27 and 61 TCR-sequenced participants, respectively, were included in these subgroups. Points the paper makes about the study in general: Spike-specific TCR breadth and depth rose significantly after two AZD1222 doses compared with day 0 and with MenACWY recipients. CD4 TCRs associated with the vaccine covered the entire spike protein, and the dominant responses were in regions 160-218 and 743-854. Conclusions about previously exposed vaccinees were limited because only six or seven AZD1222 recipients were SARS-CoV-2 seropositive at baseline. Participants were mostly white British and included more females than males, and it was suggested by the authors that clonal diversity may have been underestimated. Nearly half of unique spike-specific TCRs reportedly recognized epitopes outside regions mutated in the B.1.351 and B.1.1.7 variants. Because no day 14 peak-response samples were available, repertoires were characterized only after the peak T cell response. The 56-69-year group was small, and its depth increase did not reach significance, likely because of low power.

Relative to germline, V is 4 bases shorter and J is 3 bases shorter, with 7 bases between their ends. Sequences SQVTM (CDR1) and ANQGSEA (CDR2) are obtained from the germline V gene. From cysteine to phenylalanine, the CDR3 is 12 amino acids long. Only the CDR3 portion is preserved as DNA: 36 bases, with reading frame beginning at the first base. The CDR3 regions of human TCRbeta chains were subjected to immunosequencing. Processing in the source paper ran as follows. TCRs in the repertoires were compared against a reference library of SARS-CoV-2-specific TCRs that had been generated with the MIRA antigen-specificity platform. Breadth meant the fraction of unique TCRs that were SARS-CoV-2-associated, whereas depth meant the fraction of total T cells that were SARS-CoV-2-associated. Using the MIRA data, each spike-specific TCR was assigned both to the spike region to which the TCR was reactive and to a CD4 or CD8 class. Log10-transformed breadth and depth values were compared by one-way ANOVA with Sidak's multiple comparisons tests. Sourced from immuneACCESS, this table was stored by TCRdb with only in-frame sequences that have V and J called. A share of the clones is absent; for the studies checked, an unresolved V gene accounts for under half, and the remainder has no known explanation. V and J calls and clone size come straight from that table; D and trimming were deduced from the DNA. The sample yields around 100,000 clones; approximately 91% were counted once. The leading ten clones occupy roughly 1.7% of the sample.

The time point tag for this specimen amounts to: baseline before first vaccination. Samples from vaccinated people were obtained from the UK trials COV001 and COV002, which included a single-blind randomized controlled phase 2/3 trial of AZD1222 (ChAdOx1 nCoV-19) in healthy adults. For TCRbeta chain sequencing, PBMC samples from trial participants were taken at day 0 and at day 28 after the second dose. The chain links TRBV29-1 with TRBJ2-1; TRBD1 is a possible D gene, resting on 6 matching bases. The receptor comes from an adult in good health. The specimen was peripheral blood, collected on day 0 of AZD1222 vaccination. The nucleotides read TGCAGCGTTGCACAGGGCTACAATGAGCAGTTCTTC. This encodes CSVAQGYNEQFF.